This T cell receptor beta chain was recovered during a study of blood T cell repertoires in COVID-19. Study background: Sources were T cells, B-cell-depleted T cells, or PBMCs; the material itself was cDNA or gDNA.

Authors' methods: Using reference gene primer amplification, nucleated cell counts were estimated. Sequenced by immunoSEQ multiplex PCR; TCRdb stores in-frame clones only, minus some. The V and J calls and clone size were taken over from that table, and D and trimming were inferred from the DNA. Of under 200,000 clones listed, 84% were seen once; the top ten hold around 9.9%. CDR1 SEHNR and CDR2 FQNEAQ come from the germline V gene (reference sequence). With V trimmed by 2 bases and J by 2 bases, 9 bases remained unmatched. The CDR3 is made up of 17 amino acids. The chain couples TRBV7-9 to TRBJ1-3, with TRBD1 matching over 7 bases. This receptor was taken from a man in his sixties or seventies with active or convalescent COVID-19. Sequencing was done on a sample of peripheral blood. As DNA, the CDR3 is TGTGCCAGCAGCTTACCCCGGACAGGATCGGCTGGAAACACCATATATTTT. It encodes CASSLPRTGSAGNTIYF.